This T cell receptor (beta chain) was retrieved from a study of metastatic and nonmetastatic thyroid tumors. CDR1 and CDR2 from the germline V gene are SGHDT and YYEEEE. Trimming removed 0 bases at V and 4 bases at J, with 14 bases between. The CDR3 has 15 amino acids. No treatment of any kind had been given to any patient before thyroid surgery. TCRdb called clones again from the PCR reads with MiXCR. Of some 16,000 clones in the sample, around 24% were seen once. V and J are TRBV5-6 and TRBJ2-7; no reliable D call. The sequence derives from a male donor with papillary thyroid cancer or a benign thyroid nodule (not recorded which). Some clones in this sample may be carry-over from other donors' samples. The specimen was tumor tissue. Here the CDR3 DNA reads TGTGCCAGCAGCTTGGGGGATAACGCGAGGTACGAGCAGTACTTC. It encodes CASSLGDNARYEQYF. The variable domain in full, with the rest retrieved from reference TRBV5-6 and TRBJ2-7, is DAGVTQSPTHLIKTRGQQVTLRCSPKSGHDTVSWYQQALGQGPQFIFQYYEEEERQRGNFPDRFSGHQFPNYSSELNVNALLLGDSALYLCASSLGDNARYEQYFGPGTRLTVT.